A selection of T cell receptor beta chains follows, all from one sample in a study of T-cell memory formation after mild COVID-19. MiXCR, applied by TCRdb to the 5' RACE reads, yields one record per CDR3 protein. Of approximately 340,000 distinct CDR3 sequences listed, around a sixth are singletons. Input material: PBMCs or a T cell subset sorted from them (not recorded which). Every receptor here comes from a man aged 18-30 years who had mild COVID-19 (a few samples of this study predate the infection). Cell type and time point are not known. Both conserved end residues are part of each CDR3. D genes are given only for firm matches. Rows may omit the clone size; those that give it use once, few, many or a size class.

size | J | V | D | DNA | CDR3
few | TRBJ2-3 | TRBV5-6 | - | TGTGCCAGCAGCTCTACAGGGATATGGACAGATACGCAGTATTTT | CASSSTGIWTDTQYF
once | TRBJ2-1 | TRBV20-1 | TRBD2 | TGCAGTGCTGGACGAGCGGGGATCAGCAGAGGGGAGCAGTTCTTC | CSAGRAGISRGEQFF
- | TRBJ1-1 | TRBV5-1 | TRBD1 | TGCGCCAGCAGCTTGGCCGGACAGGCTTTTGAAGCTTTCTTT | CASSLAGQAFEAFF
- | TRBJ2-1 | TRBV6-6 | TRBD2 | TGTGCCAGCAGTTACTCGGGACTAGCGGGGGGGCGGCTCAATGAGCAGTTCTTC | CASSYSGLAGGRLNEQFF
- | TRBJ2-1 | TRBV6-5 | TRBD2 | TGTGCCAGCAGCCCCCCCGGGACTAGCGTAAATGAGCAGTTCTTC | CASSPPGTSVNEQFF
- | TRBJ2-2 | TRBV4-2 | - | TGTGCCAGCAGCCAAGTCTCGGGGGGCCGGGAGCTGTTTTTT | CASSQVSGGRELFF
- | TRBJ2-7 | TRBV7-9 | - | TGTGCCAGCAGCTTAGGTGTGGGGAGCTCCTACGAGCAGTACTTC | CASSLGVGSSYEQYF
few | TRBJ2-5 | TRBV5-1 | TRBD1 | TGCGCCAGCAGCTTTACAGGGGTGGGCCAAGAGACCCAGTACTTC | CASSFTGVGQETQYF
few | TRBJ2-7 | TRBV7-2 | - | TGTGCCAGCAGCTTCCGGGACCCTATCTACGAGCAGTACTTC | CASSFRDPIYEQYF
few | TRBJ2-3 | TRBV7-2 | - | TGTGCCAGCAGCTTAAGTTTCGGGGGCACAGATACGCAGTATTTT | CASSLSFGGTDTQYF
few | TRBJ2-1 | TRBV7-9 | TRBD2 | TGTGCCAGCAGCCAGATCTACTCTAGCGGGGGCTACAATGAGCAGTTCTTC | CASSQIYSSGGYNEQFF
few | TRBJ2-1 | TRBV20-1 | - | TGCAGTGCTATCCCAGGTTCCAACAATGAGCAGTTCTTC | CSAIPGSNNEQFF
- | TRBJ2-2 | TRBV13 | TRBD1 | TGTGCCAGCAGCAGCAGACAGGGTAGGACCGGGGAGCTGTTTTTT | CASSSRQGRTGELFF
many | TRBJ2-7 | TRBV5-1 | - | TGCGCCAGTCGGAGGTTCCAGGGGAGCCACGAGCAGTACTTC | CASRRFQGSHEQYF
- | TRBJ2-1 | TRBV4-3 | TRBD1 | TGCGCCAGCAGCCAAGCCTCGACAGGGAGTTACTACAATGAGCAGTTCTTC | CASSQASTGSYYNEQFF
- | TRBJ1-1 | TRBV10-3 | TRBD1 | TGTGCCATCAGTTCCCAGACAGGGTTAGGCACTGAAGCTTTCTTT | CAISSQTGLGTEAFF
- | TRBJ2-3 | TRBV7-9 | - | TGTGCCAGCAGTAAGCACCCCACAGATACGCAGTATTTT | CASSKHPTDTQYF
few | TRBJ2-5 | TRBV4-3 | TRBD2 | TGCGCCAGCGGCCGGACTAGCGGAGAGACCCAGTACTTC | CASGRTSGETQYF
few | TRBJ2-3 | TRBV4-3 | - | TGCGCCAGCAGCCAAGGGTACGGGGGCACAGATACGCAGTATTTT | CASSQGYGGTDTQYF
many | TRBJ2-7 | TRBV6-5 | - | TGTGCCAGCACCCCCGATCGGCTCAACCAGTACTTC | CASTPDRLNQYF
- | TRBJ2-2 | TRBV11-2 | - | TGTGCCAGCAGCTTAGGTGTCGACACGAACACCGGGGAGCTGTTTTTT | CASSLGVDTNTGELFF
many | TRBJ2-2 | TRBV6-6 | - | TGTGCCAGCGAGGCGTTGAACACCGGGGAGCTGTTTTTT | CASEALNTGELFF
once | TRBJ2-7 | TRBV6-2/TRBV6-3 | TRBD2 | TGTGCCAGCAGTTACGGGAGGGACGAGCAGTACTTC | CASSYGRDEQYF
- | TRBJ2-6 | TRBV23-1 | - | TGCGCCAGCAGAGACGGGCGTGATCCGGGGGCCAACGTCCTGACTTTC | CASRDGRDPGANVLTF
few | TRBJ1-5 | TRBV12-3/TRBV12-4 | - | TGTGCCAGCAGTTTGGCCGCCTCCCAGCCCCAGCATTTT | CASSLAASQPQHF
- | TRBJ1-5 | TRBV5-6 | TRBD1 | TGTGCCAGCAGCTTGGCAGGACAGGGGGGCTGGCAGCCCCAGCATTTT | CASSLAGQGGWQPQHF
many | TRBJ2-5 | TRBV6-2/TRBV6-3 | TRBD2 | TGTGCCAGCACAAAATGGAGCGGGGTACAAGAGACCCAGTACTTC | CASTKWSGVQETQYF
few | TRBJ2-5 | TRBV20-1 | - | TGCAGTGCTAGAGATAGCCCCAGGGATCTTTGGGCGAGGGAGGAGACCCAGTACTTC | CSARDSPRDLWAREETQYF
few | TRBJ2-1 | TRBV12-3/TRBV12-4 | - | TGTGCCAGCAGTTTTGTTTGGAGCTCCTACAATGAGCAGTTCTTC | CASSFVWSSYNEQFF